This TCR beta chain was captured in a study of T-cell memory formation after mild COVID-19. Across the study: The TCR clusters were mostly specific to one donor.

Sample barcodes and UMIs were carried by the TCR alpha and TCR beta cDNA libraries that 5'RACE generated with constant-segment primers. MiXCR, applied by TCRdb to the 5' RACE reads, yields one record per CDR3 protein. The sample has roughly 130,000 distinct CDR3 sequences, around 15% seen once. V was cut by 6 bases and J by 2 bases, with 8 bases left in between. The CDR3 contains 11 residues. Germline V gene sequence: CDR1 SQVTM, CDR2 ANQGSEA. Study findings and constraints: Memory cells collected pre-infection included some clones that later responded, suggesting cross-reactive memory joined. For contracting clones, CD4+ ones sat mainly in CM and EM, CD8+ in EMRA.

This clonotype was found many times. Its target is not known. The specimen was PBMCs or a T cell subset sorted from them (not recorded which). The chain uses TRBV29-1 and TRBJ2-7; D ambiguous. This TCR was sampled from a man between 18 and 29 years old who had mild COVID-19 (a few samples of this study predate the infection). Cell type and time point are not known. Here the CDR3 DNA reads TGCAGCGTGGGGAACACCTACGAGCAGTACTTC. Translation gives CSVGNTYEQYF.